The 8 T cell receptor beta chains given below trace back to one sample, sequenced in a study of type 1 regulatory T cells. TCRdb re-called the reads through MiXCR, storing one row per CDR3 protein. The sample yields 80,000 to 100,000 distinct CDR3 sequences, around a third seen once. Sequenced sample: CD4+ T cells, either the whole sample or a sorted fraction (not recorded which). The source of these receptors is a human donor in good health.

This clonotype was seen more than once but under ten times. The chain recombines TRBV6-6 with TRBJ2-7; TRBD2 agrees at 7 bases. After removal of 5 bases from V and 4 bases from J, the junction contained 8 bases not matched to a gene. This CDR3 spans 14 amino acids. Per germline, CDR1 MNHNY and CDR2 SVGAGI (reference sequence). The CDR3 DNA reads TGTGCCAGCAGTCGGGTTAGCGGGTTTTACGAGCAGTACTTC. Its translation is CASSRVSGFYEQYF.

The genes are TRBV6-2 or TRBV6-3 and TRBJ1-5; D is undetermined. This CDR3 is built from 13 residues. V shed 2 bases and J shed 2 bases, with 4 bases lying between them. From germline, CDR1 is MNHEY and CDR2 SVGEGT. The CDR3 spells CASSYGGNQPQHF. CDR3 coding DNA: TGTGCCAGCAGTTACGGCGGCAATCAGCCCCAGCATTTT.

This clonotype was seen many times. The gene calls are TRBV27 and TRBJ2-7, with TRBD2 identical over 8 bases. The CDR3 spans 15 residues. The V gene end was trimmed by 5 bases and the J gene end by 1 base; junction bases not matched to a gene: 7. The germline CDR1 and CDR2 sequences are MNHEY and SMNVEV (reference sequence). The CDR3 loop reads CASSTLLAGSYEQYF. CDR3 nucleotides: TGTGCCAGCAGTACCCTCCTAGCGGGTTCCTACGAGCAGTACTTC.

This chain connects TRBV10-3 to TRBJ2-2; 9 bases are a match to TRBD2. With V trimmed by 9 bases and J by 0 bases, 2 bases remained unmatched. Per the germline V gene, CDR1 is ENHRY and CDR2 is SYGVKD. The CDR3 spans 14 residues. CDR3 coding DNA: TGTGCCATTGCTAGCGGGACGAACACCGGGGAGCTGTTTTTT. Its translation: CAIASGTNTGELFF.

The genes are TRBV7-2 and TRBJ1-3; possible D gene TRBD1, 5 bases. The CDR3 has 19 residues. V was clipped by 5 bases and J by 3 bases, with 26 bases between them. Germline CDR1 SGHTA, CDR2 FQGNSA. CDR3 region: CASSQDSFQGPLGGNTIYF. The CDR3, as DNA: TGTGCCAGCAGCCAAGACTCTTTTCAGGGCCCTCTGGGTGGAAACACCATATATTTT.

This clonotype was observed many times. This chain uses TRBV24-1 with TRBJ2-1; TRBD2 matches 7 bases. Germline lookup yields CDR1 KGHDR and CDR2 SFDVKD. This CDR3 is built from 18 residues. The J segment lost 4 bases and the V segment lost 4 bases, leaving 15 bases of the junction unmatched. CDR3 sequence (DNA): TGTGCCACCAGTGACCCTCAACCAACTAGCGTTTCTTACAATGAGCAGTTCTTC. Translating gives CATSDPQPTSVSYNEQFF.

CDR3 residues: CASSPIGGQARNEQFF. The DNA for the CDR3 is TGTGCCAGCAGTCCCATAGGGGGCCAGGCTAGGAATGAGCAGTTCTTC. The chain is built from TRBV7-7 and TRBJ2-1, with 7 bases that match TRBD1. Germline V CDR1 and CDR2: SSHAT, FNYEAQ (reference sequence). The CDR3 loop spans 16 amino acids. Germline trimming cut 6 bases from V and 7 bases from J; bases unmatched to any gene: 15.

There are a few counts of this clonotype. The chain couples TRBV18 to TRBJ2-2; TRBD1 matches at 10 bases. V shed 6 bases and J 4 bases; nucleotides not matched to a gene: 5. Germline CDR1 KGHSH, CDR2 LQKENI. This CDR3 contains 15 residues. As DNA, the CDR3 is TGTGCCAGCTCGCCCAGACAGGGGGCCACCGGGGAGCTGTTTTTT. Translation: CASSPRQGATGELFF.